One sample yielded the 28 T cell receptor beta chains listed below, sequenced in a study of OX40 agonist ivuxolimab in advanced cancers. Some clones are missing from TCRdb's copy, which holds only in-frame ones; the method was immunoSEQ multiplex PCR. The sample shows tens of thousands of clones, approximately 87% of them seen only once. The sample consisted of CD4+ or CD8+ T cells sorted from blood, taken in a trial of the OX40 agonist ivuxolimab. The origin of the receptors is an adult with an advanced solid tumor such as melanoma, head and neck, liver or kidney cancer.

The rearrangement uses TRBV29-1 and TRBJ2-7, with 7 bases that match TRBD2. The V gene end was trimmed by 6 bases and the J gene end by 6 bases; junction bases not matched to a gene: 26. The CDR3 loop spans 18 amino acids. Germline assignment: CDR1 SQVTM and CDR2 ANQGSEA. The DNA for the CDR3 is TGCAGCGTCGAACCCCTCCACACTACTAGCGCGTCGGTTTTCGAGCAGTACTTC. This translates into CSVEPLHTTSASVFEQYF.

V and J are TRBV9 and TRBJ2-7, with 7 nucleotides matching TRBD1. The CDR3 loop spans 16 amino acids. Germline lookup yields CDR1 SGDLS and CDR2 YYNGEE. V was clipped by 1 base and J by 2 bases; unmatched bases: 9. The CDR3 protein is CASSVSTGTETYEQYF. The CDR3 bases are TGTGCCAGCAGCGTATCAACCGGGACAGAAACCTACGAGCAGTACTTC.

In this sample, this clone turned up a few times. The chain carries TRBV27 and TRBJ2-7; 7 nucleotides match TRBD1. Germline V gives CDR1 MNHEY, CDR2 SMNVEV (reference sequence). The ends lost 6 bases at V and 2 bases at J; junction bases unmatched: 4. The CDR3 extends over 13 amino acids. The CDR3 reads CASRLGQAYEQYF. CDR3 DNA sequence: TGTGCCAGCAGACTAGGACAGGCCTACGAGCAGTACTTC.

V is TRBV18 and J is TRBJ1-2; a weak D match, TRBD1 (6 bases). Germline V gene data show CDR1 as KGHSH and CDR2 as LQKENI. The CDR3 is 12 amino acids. The V end lost 8 bases, the J end lost 6 bases, and 13 bases lay between the germline ends. CDR3 sequence (DNA): TGTGCCAGCCAGAGGGGGAGAGATGGCTACACCTTC. Protein sequence: CASQRGRDGYTF.

J is TRBJ2-7 and V is TRBV4-3, with a possible D match to TRBD1 (6 bases). V was cut by 0 bases and J by 0 bases, with 12 bases left in between. The CDR3 runs 16 residues. Germline V CDR1 and CDR2: LGHNA, YSLEER. The CDR3, as DNA: TGCGCCAGCAGCCAAGATAGGGGACAACGCTCCTACGAGCAGTACTTC. This translates into CASSQDRGQRSYEQYF.

This clone is classed as medium-sized. The chain employs TRBV7-9 and TRBJ1-3, with D unresolved. CDR3 length: 13 residues. CDR1 is SEHNR, CDR2 FQNEAQ, per germline (reference sequence). Trimming left V 10 bases short and J 2 bases short, with 12 bases between. CDR3 nucleotide sequence: TGTGCCACCGGGCCCCGAACTGGAAACACCATATATTTT. It yields the protein CATGPRTGNTIYF.

V gene TRBV30 combines with J gene TRBJ2-5; either TRBD1 or TRBD2 may fit D (5 bases each). The germline CDR1 and CDR2 sequences are GTSNPN and SVGIG (reference sequence). V was shortened by 8 bases and J by 2 bases, with 9 bases between the two germline ends. The CDR3 runs 11 residues. This chain's CDR3 is CAVEGQETQYF. In nucleotides, the CDR3 is TGTGCCGTCGAGGGGCAAGAGACCCAGTACTTC.

The chain has TRBV7-9 and TRBJ1-2, with 7 bases identical to TRBD1. The germline V gene encodes CDR1 SEHNR and CDR2 FQNEAQ (reference sequence). This CDR3 contains 13 residues. V lost 5 bases and J lost 4; bases outside the gene matches: 4. The CDR3 sequence: CASSTGTAYGYTF. Here the CDR3 DNA reads TGTGCCAGCAGCACAGGGACAGCCTATGGCTACACCTTC.

This sequence joins TRBV5-1 and TRBJ2-7, with 7 bases aligning to TRBD2. CDR3 length equals 13 residues. Germline V gene data show CDR1 as SGHRS and CDR2 as YFSETQ. The V and J ends lost 4 bases and 3 bases, in that order; junction bases with no gene match: 4. The CDR3 DNA is TGCGCCAGCAGCACGGGACTAATCTACGAGCAGTACTTC. It yields the protein CASSTGLIYEQYF.

The chain recombines TRBV28 with TRBJ1-5; 8 bases match TRBD1. The CDR3 covers 19 residues. The V gene's germline CDR1 is MDHEN and CDR2 SYDVKM. J lost 1 base, V lost 5 bases, and 16 bases had no gene match. The CDR3 DNA is TGTGCCAGCAGTCCCCCAGGACAGGGACTAGCGATAAGCAATCAGCCCCAGCATTTT. This translates into CASSPPGQGLAISNQPQHF.

This chain joins TRBV7-9 and TRBJ2-2; 9 bases match TRBD2. The CDR3 spans 15 residues. Per germline, CDR1 SEHNR and CDR2 FQNEAQ (reference sequence). V lost 5 bases to trimming and J lost 3 bases; unmatched junction nucleotides: 4. CDR3 amino acids: CASSPSGTYTGELFF. CDR3 nucleotide sequence: TGTGCCAGCAGCCCTAGCGGGACCTACACCGGGGAGCTGTTTTTT.

The chain is built from TRBV19 and TRBJ2-1; D is unclear. V was trimmed by 3 bases and J by 6 bases, leaving 6 bases between them. CDR1 LNHDA and CDR2 SQIVND come from the germline V gene (reference sequence). This CDR3 is built from 12 residues. CDR3 coding DNA: TGTGCCAGTAGTATCCAAATCAATGAGCAGTTCTTC. Protein sequence: CASSIQINEQFF. The whole variable domain, filled in from reference TRBV19 and TRBJ2-1, reads DGGITQSPKYLFRKEGQNVTLSCEQNLNHDAMYWYRQDPGQGLRLIYYSQIVNDFQKGDIAEGYSVSREKKESFPLTVTSAQKNPTAFYLCASSIQINEQFFGPGTRLTVL.

This chain joins TRBV19 and TRBJ1-5; D not certain. Deletions cut 3 bases from V and 0 bases from J, with 15 bases between. The germline V gene has CDR1 LNHDA and CDR2 SQIVND (reference sequence). This CDR3 region has 17 residues. In DNA, the CDR3 is TGTGCCAGTAGTATTAGTTACAGCTATTATAGCAATCAGCCCCAGCATTTT. This codes for CASSISYSYYSNQPQHF.

The rearrangement joins TRBV15 to TRBJ1-2, with no clear D. Trimming cost V 5 bases and J 1 base, with 14 bases left between them. Germline assignment: CDR1 LNHNV and CDR2 YYDKDF (reference sequence). The CDR3 has 15 amino acids. The CDR3 region has the DNA TGTGCCACCAGCGAAACGGAATCGGGTAACTATGGCTACACCTTC. Protein: CATSETESGNYGYTF. Supplemented by reference TRBV15 and TRBJ1-2, the full variable domain reads DAMVIQNPRYQVTQFGKPVTLSCSQTLNHNVMYWYQQKSSQAPKLLFHYYDKDFNNEADTPDNFQSRRPNTSFCFLDIRSPGLGDTAMYLCATSETESGNYGYTFGSGTRLTVV.

The rearrangement joins TRBV28 to TRBJ2-3; the D gene is possibly TRBD2 (6 bases). Trimming pared 6 bases from V and 1 base from J, leaving 14 bases between. In germline, CDR1 is MDHEN, CDR2 SYDVKM. The CDR3 contains 15 residues. The DNA for the CDR3 is TGTGCCAGCAGCTCCGGGTGGGGGGGCACAGATACGCAGTATTTT. Translated, it gives CASSSGWGGTDTQYF.

The chain couples TRBV4-1 to TRBJ2-2, with unresolved D. Trimming shortened V by 2 bases and J by 2 bases, and 0 bases separated the two germline ends. Looked up from germline, CDR1 is MGHRA and CDR2 is YSYEKL. The CDR3 loop spans 12 amino acids. Written as DNA, the CDR3 is TGCGCCAGCAGCCAAAACACCGGGGAGCTGTTTTTT. It specifies CASSQNTGELFF.

With regard to this clone: Sequence at one end of the junction differs from germline and may be a read error. The chain has TRBV5-1 and TRBJ2-2, with no clear D. Germline values: CDR1 SGHRS, CDR2 YFSETQ. CDR3 length equals 16 residues. The CDR3, as DNA: TGCGCCAGCAGCGCAGCCATGAACCCGAACGCCGGGGAGCTGTTTTTT. This sequence encodes CASSAAMNPNAGELFF.

V gene TRBV7-6 combines with J gene TRBJ2-2; D is perhaps TRBD2 (5 bases). In germline, CDR1 is SGHVS, CDR2 FNYEAQ. The V end was cut by 4 bases, the J end by 8 bases, with 17 bases between. The CDR3 runs 15 residues. CDR3 in amino acids: CASSSGLVSAGELFF. Here the CDR3 DNA reads TGTGCCAGCAGCTCCGGACTGGTTTCGGCGGGGGAGCTGTTTTTT. Full variable domain (remainder filled in from reference TRBV7-6 and TRBJ2-2): GAGVSQSPRYKVTKRGQDVALRCDPISGHVSLYWYRQALGQGPEFLTYFNYEAQQDKSGLPNDRFSAERPEGSISTLTIQRTEQRDSAMYRCASSSGLVSAGELFFGEGSRLTVL.

V gene TRBV5-1 combines with J gene TRBJ2-7; 7 nucleotides agree with TRBD1. After removal of 3 bases from V and 1 base from J, the junction contained 7 bases not matched to a gene. Germline V gene data show CDR1 as SGHRS and CDR2 as YFSETQ. CDR3 length: 15 amino acids. The CDR3 region is CASSWRDRESYEQYF. CDR3 DNA: TGCGCCAGCAGCTGGAGAGACAGGGAGTCCTACGAGCAGTACTTC.

This clone was seen only a few times. The chain uses TRBV28 and TRBJ2-2; 11 bases match TRBD1. The germline CDR1 and CDR2 sequences are MDHEN and SYDVKM. After removal of 6 bases from V and 4 bases from J, the junction contained 16 bases not matched to a gene. This CDR3 contains 19 residues. The CDR3 reads CASRPGTGGLLMGTGELFF. The CDR3 nucleotides read TGTGCCAGCAGACCCGGGACAGGGGGACTCCTGATGGGCACCGGGGAGCTGTTTTTT.

This chain joins TRBV6-5 and TRBJ1-1, with a weak D call TRBD1 (5 bases). Looked up from germline, CDR1 is MNHEY and CDR2 is SVGAGI. There are 15 residues in the CDR3. Trimming cost V 0 bases and J 0 bases, with 8 bases left between them. CDR3 residues: CASSYSGGMNTEAFF. CDR3 nucleotide sequence: TGTGCCAGCAGTTACTCTGGGGGGATGAACACTGAAGCTTTCTTT.

J is TRBJ2-7 and V is TRBV27; D gene ambiguous. Trimming left V 3 bases short and J 4 bases short, with 10 bases between. CDR1 and CDR2 from the germline V gene are MNHEY and SMNVEV (reference sequence). The CDR3 spans 13 residues. In DNA, the CDR3 is TGTGCCAGCAGTTTCGGCGTGGGTTACGAGCAGTACTTC. This encodes CASSFGVGYEQYF.

This clone was seen ten or more times. The CDR3 sequence is CASSDGGLSYEQYF. The CDR3 nucleotides are TGTGCCAGCAGTGATGGAGGCCTGAGCTACGAGCAGTACTTC. This chain uses TRBV2 with TRBJ2-7; perhaps TRBD2 as D (5 bases). This CDR3 is built from 14 residues. Per germline, CDR1 SNHLY and CDR2 FYNNEI. Trimming took off 3 bases at V and 3 bases at J, with 12 bases between the two ends. Based on the CDR3 plus reference TRBV2 and TRBJ2-7, the full variable domain is EPEVTQTPSHQVTQMGQEVILRCVPISNHLYFYWYRQILGQKVEFLVSFYNNEISEKSEIFDDQFSVERPDGSNFTLKIRSTKLEDSAMYFCASSDGGLSYEQYFGPGTRLTVT.

The gene calls are TRBV27 and TRBJ2-7; tentatively, D is TRBD1 (6 bases). The CDR3 loop spans 15 amino acids. Germline V gene lookup returns CDR1 MNHEY and CDR2 SMNVEV (reference sequence). Trimming pared 6 bases from V and 4 bases from J, leaving 19 bases between. As DNA, the CDR3 is TGTGCCAGCAGCTCAGGGGAGCTAGGGACATACGAGCAGTACTTC. Protein product: CASSSGELGTYEQYF.

Worth noting for this clone: Other DNA sequences from this sample encode an identical CDR3 as well. The chain is built from TRBV19 and TRBJ2-3, with D uncertain. CDR3 length: 12 amino acids. Trimming took off 1 base at V and 4 bases at J, with 3 bases between the two ends. Germline values: CDR1 LNHDA, CDR2 SQIVND (reference sequence). Here the CDR3 reads CASSIAADTQYF. In DNA form, the CDR3 reads TGTGCCAGTAGTATAGCGGCAGATACGCAGTATTTT.

V usage is TRBV7-6 and J usage is TRBJ2-2; D may be TRBD1 or TRBD2 (6 bases each). Trimming shortened V by 2 bases and J by 4 bases, and 14 bases separated the two germline ends. CDR3 length: 16 residues. The germline V gene encodes CDR1 SGHVS and CDR2 FNYEAQ. CDR3 residues: CASSLSGGRRTGELFF. CDR3 DNA: TGTGCCAGCAGCTTAAGTGGGGGGCGTCGCACCGGGGAGCTGTTTTTT.

The chain uses TRBV4-1 and TRBJ2-5; 10 bases fit TRBD1. The better agreement between TRBJ2-7 and the DNA end casts doubt on the J call. Germline V gene sequence: CDR1 MGHRA, CDR2 YSYEKL. This CDR3 region has 13 residues. DNA for the CDR3: TGCGCCAGCAGCCGGGGACAGGGGTACGAGCAGTACTTC. Its translation is CASSRGQGYEQYF.

Concerning this clone itself: This is likely a read error, given that the CDR3 carries no conserved phenylalanine or tryptophan at its end. No DNA is shown, since the ends of the CDR3 on it are uncertain; the CDR3 is the one TCRdb lists. The V and J genes are TRBV14 and TRBJ2-3; no check of the table's D call, TRBD2, against the DNA was made. CDR1 is SGHDN, CDR2 FVKESK, per germline. The CDR3 comprises 13 residues, both ends counted. The CDR3 is CASSYAGGGMTTY.